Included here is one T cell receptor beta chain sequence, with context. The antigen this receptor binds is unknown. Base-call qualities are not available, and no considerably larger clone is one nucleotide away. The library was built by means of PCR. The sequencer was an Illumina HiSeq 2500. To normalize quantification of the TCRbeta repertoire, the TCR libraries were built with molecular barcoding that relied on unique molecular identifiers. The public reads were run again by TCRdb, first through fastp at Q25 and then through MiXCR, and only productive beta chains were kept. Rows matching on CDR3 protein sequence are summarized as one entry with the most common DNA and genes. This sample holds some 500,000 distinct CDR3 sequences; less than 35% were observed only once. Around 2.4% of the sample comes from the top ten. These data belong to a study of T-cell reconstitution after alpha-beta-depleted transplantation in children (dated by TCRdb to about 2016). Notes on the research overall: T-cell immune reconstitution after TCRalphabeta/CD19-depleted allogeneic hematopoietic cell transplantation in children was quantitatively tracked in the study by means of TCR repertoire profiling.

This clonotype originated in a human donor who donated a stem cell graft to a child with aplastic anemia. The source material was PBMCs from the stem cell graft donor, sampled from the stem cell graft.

The nucleotides are TGTGCCAGCATCTCGCCCATAGCGGAGAAGCCCTACGAGCAGTACTTC. The translation is CASISPIAEKPYEQYF. The chain joins TRBV27 to TRBJ2-7; TRBD2 is perhaps the D gene, given 6 matching bases. Spanning cysteine to phenylalanine, the CDR3 consists of 16 amino acids. Here the CDR3 DNA is all that survives: 48 bases in frame from base 1. From a lookup of the germline V gene (reference sequence), CDR1 and CDR2 are MNHEY and SMNVEV. V is cut by 7 bases and J by 2 bases, and the space between the germline ends is 21 bases.